These 27 T cell receptor beta chains share one sample of origin, sequenced in a study of T cells in Graves' hyperthyroidism and ophthalmopathy. Amplified TCR beta CDR3 regions derived from RNA transcripts. The HTBI set primed first-round TCR CDR3 RT-PCR. TCRdb re-derived calls from the multiplex PCR reads in MiXCR, one entry per CDR3 protein. The table has about 600,000 distinct CDR3 sequences, about 14% seen once. Sample: blood. All receptors derive from a woman aged 45-59 years with Graves' ophthalmopathy.

This clonotype was seen a few times. The J gene is TRBJ2-3, the V gene TRBV9, with D maybe TRBD1 (6 bases). The CDR3 loop spans 15 amino acids. From germline, CDR1 is SGDLS and CDR2 YYNGEE. Trimming took 3 bases from V and 1 from J, leaving 12 bases between them. The CDR3 here is CASSDEDSGTDTQYF. CDR3 bases: TGTGCCAGCAGCGATGAGGACAGCGGCACAGATACGCAGTATTTT. The whole variable domain, filled in from reference TRBV9 and TRBJ2-3, reads DSGVTQTPKHLITATGQRVTLRCSPRSGDLSVYWYQQSLDQGLQFLIQYYNGEERAKGNILERFSAQQFPDLHSELNLSSLELGDSALYFCASSDEDSGTDTQYFGPGTRLTVL.

This clonotype was seen many times. The V call is TRBV29-1, the J call TRBJ2-1; TRBD2 is a possible D gene (6 bases). Trimming took off 5 bases at V and 13 bases at J, with 15 bases between the two ends. The CDR3 contains 11 residues. Germline CDR1 SQVTM, CDR2 ANQGSEA. Here the CDR3 DNA reads TGCAGCGTTTATTCCGGGACTGAACAGTTCTTC. Encoded protein: CSVYSGTEQFF.

This clonotype showed up many times. V gene TRBV18 combines with J gene TRBJ1-4, with TRBD1 identical over 8 bases. Per germline, CDR1 KGHSH and CDR2 LQKENI. Trimming removed 4 bases from V and 8 bases from J; junction bases left unmatched: 9. The CDR3 runs 15 residues. The CDR3 DNA is TGTGCCAGCTCACTACCGGGACAGGTGAAGGAAAAACTGTTTTTT. This gives the protein CASSLPGQVKEKLFF.

The chain joins TRBV28 to TRBJ1-2; the D is unclear. The CDR3 consists of 17 residues. Germline CDR1 reads MDHEN; CDR2 reads SYDVKM. Deletions cut 4 bases from V and 4 bases from J, with 22 bases between. The CDR3 nucleotides read TGTGCCAGCAGTTCACAACTTAGAGACACCCCTGGCTATGGCTACACCTTC. Translated, it gives CASSSQLRDTPGYGYTF.

This clonotype was seen ten or more times. This rearrangement joins TRBV20-1 to TRBJ1-6; TRBD1 agrees at 9 bases. CDR3 size: 12 residues. V dropped 5 bases and J dropped 8; count of bases not matched to a gene: 1. CDR1 DFQATT and CDR2 SNEGSKA come from the germline V gene (reference sequence). CDR3 DNA sequence: TGCAGTGCTCGACAGGGGGATTCACCCCTCCACTTT. Its translation is CSARQGDSPLHF.

There are many counts of this clonotype. This chain uses TRBV6-2 or TRBV6-3 with TRBJ2-7; 8 bases line up with TRBD1. The germline V gene has CDR1 MNHEY and CDR2 SVGEGT. This CDR3 has 13 amino acids. V lost 10 bases to trimming and J lost 0 bases; unmatched junction nucleotides: 5. The CDR3 spells CATKTGVSYEQYF. The CDR3 bases are TGTGCCACCAAGACAGGGGTCTCCTACGAGCAGTACTTC.

This rearrangement joins TRBV20-1 to TRBJ2-7; TRBD2 aligns across 8 bases. This CDR3 comprises 16 residues. Germline V lookup: CDR1 DFQATT, CDR2 SNEGSKA (reference sequence). The J segment lost 0 bases and the V segment lost 0 bases, leaving 7 bases of the junction unmatched. CDR3 DNA: TGCAGTGCTAGAGAAGGTAGCGGGACTTCCTCCTACGAGCAGTACTTC. This sequence encodes CSAREGSGTSSYEQYF.

This clonotype has only a few counts. The CDR3 region has the DNA TGTGCCAGCAGTTTTTTCAGGGGGGTCTCGTACGAGCAGTACTTC. Protein product: CASSFFRGVSYEQYF. The chain carries TRBV28 and TRBJ2-7; D might be TRBD1 (7 bases). Trimming cost V 3 bases and J 4 bases, with 16 bases left between them. The CDR3 runs to 15 residues. CDR1 is MDHEN, CDR2 SYDVKM, per germline.

This clonotype was counted at least ten times. This chain uses TRBV28 with TRBJ1-5; 7 nucleotides line up with TRBD1. J was trimmed by 3 bases and V by 6 bases; bases with no gene match: 8. Germline loops: CDR1 MDHEN, CDR2 SYDVKM. This CDR3 spans 15 amino acids. CDR3 DNA: TGTGCCAGCAGAGGAGGACAGGCCCACAATCAGCCCCAGCATTTT. It is translated as CASRGGQAHNQPQHF.

The sample holds a few counts of this clonotype. The chain employs TRBV19 and TRBJ1-6, with D unclear. V was pared by 5 bases and J by 11 bases, with 13 bases between. CDR1 is LNHDA and CDR2 is SQIVND in the germline V gene (reference sequence). The CDR3 length is 13 residues. CDR3 DNA: TGTGCCAGTAGTTCAACCCCTAAACCACCCCTCCACTTT. Protein sequence: CASSSTPKPPLHF.

Many counts were recorded for this clonotype. V and J are TRBV18 and TRBJ2-7, with TRBD1 matching 8 bases. Germline trimming cut 4 bases from V and 3 bases from J; bases unmatched to any gene: 5. Germline V gene sequence: CDR1 KGHSH, CDR2 LQKENI. The CDR3 has 14 amino acids. The CDR3, as DNA: TGTGCCAGCTCACTCGACAGGGGCATCTACGAGCAGTACTTC. It specifies CASSLDRGIYEQYF.

This sequence joins TRBV18 and TRBJ2-7; D is undetermined. The ends were cut back, 4 bases at V and 2 bases at J, with 15 bases in the middle. CDR1 is KGHSH, CDR2 LQKENI, per germline. CDR3 length: 15 amino acids. CDR3 sequence: CASSLGRGLTYEQYF. The CDR3 DNA reads as TGTGCCAGCTCACTAGGCCGAGGCCTCACCTACGAGCAGTACTTC.

This clonotype was found many times. V usage is TRBV7-9 and J usage is TRBJ1-1, with 10 bases matching TRBD1. CDR1 is SEHNR and CDR2 is FQNEAQ in the germline V gene (reference sequence). This CDR3 is built from 16 residues. V lost 1 base, J lost 10 bases, and 12 bases stayed unmatched. The CDR3 spells CASSLENSGTGAAAFF. The DNA for the CDR3 is TGTGCCAGCAGCTTAGAGAACTCCGGGACAGGGGCGGCAGCTTTCTTT.

This clonotype was picked up many times. The J gene is TRBJ2-7, the V gene TRBV12-3 or TRBV12-4; no reliable D call. The CDR3 length is 15 residues. Trimming shortened V by 3 bases and J by 0 bases, and 12 bases separated the two germline ends. The DNA for the CDR3 is TGTGCCAGCAGTTTGATGTCAAAGGGCTCCTACGAGCAGTACTTC. Translation gives CASSLMSKGSYEQYF.

This clonotype has only a few counts. The chain combines TRBV24-1 with TRBJ2-3; no firm D call. Germline CDR1 and CDR2: KGHDR and SFDVKD. Between the trimmed V and J ends, which lost 3 bases and 4 bases, there was a span of 19 bases. The CDR3 contains 17 residues. Written as DNA, the CDR3 is TGTGCCACCAGTGATCCCCATCCGGGTCGTGTCCCAGATACGCAGTATTTT. Amino acid sequence: CATSDPHPGRVPDTQYF.

This clonotype was seen ten or more times. The rearrangement joins TRBV6-1 to TRBJ2-1, with 10 bases fitting TRBD2. Germline CDR1 and CDR2: MNHNS and SASEGT. The length of the CDR3 is 17 residues. Trimming took 2 bases from V and 0 from J; bases not matched to a gene: 4. The CDR3 is CASSELAGDSSYNEQFF. CDR3 nucleotide sequence: TGTGCCAGCAGTGAACTAGCGGGGGACAGCTCCTACAATGAGCAGTTCTTC.

The J gene is TRBJ1-2, the V gene TRBV6-2 or TRBV6-3, with no clear D. Germline V gene lookup returns CDR1 MNHEY and CDR2 SVGEGT. The CDR3 spans 13 residues. Trimming shortened V by 0 bases and J by 7 bases, and 9 bases separated the two germline ends. In DNA form, the CDR3 reads TGTGCCAGCAGTTACTCGGTCTCCCGTGGCTACACCTTC. It is translated as CASSYSVSRGYTF.

This clonotype appeared many times. V and J are TRBV30 and TRBJ1-1; D gene unclear. CDR3 size: 12 residues. Germline V lookup: CDR1 GTSNPN, CDR2 SVGIG (reference sequence). V lost 2 bases and J 0 bases, leaving 4 bases between the germline ends. The CDR3 region is CAWSRLNTEAFF. The CDR3 DNA is TGTGCCTGGAGTAGGCTGAACACTGAAGCTTTCTTT.

This clonotype was counted at least ten times. This sequence joins TRBV20-1 and TRBJ2-1; 9 positions agree with TRBD1. Unmatched junction bases numbered 4, after V lost 6 bases and J lost 1 base. Germline values: CDR1 DFQATT, CDR2 SNEGSKA (reference sequence). There are 14 residues in the CDR3. The CDR3 DNA is TGCAGTGCAAGACAGGGGGTGTCCTACAATGAGCAGTTCTTC. Translating gives CSARQGVSYNEQFF.

This clonotype was seen only a few times. This chain connects TRBV20-1 to TRBJ2-7; D is ambiguous. The CDR3 covers 14 residues. Germline CDR1 reads DFQATT; CDR2 reads SNEGSKA (reference sequence). Trimming removed 1 base from V and 3 bases from J, with 13 bases in between. The CDR3 here is CSARVQHTHYEQYF. The CDR3 DNA reads as TGCAGTGCTAGAGTGCAGCATACCCACTACGAGCAGTACTTC.

This clonotype showed up many times. The chain employs TRBV9 and TRBJ2-7, with 8 bases aligning to TRBD1. Per the germline V gene, CDR1 is SGDLS and CDR2 is YYNGEE. The J segment lost 5 bases and the V segment lost 0 bases, leaving 7 bases of the junction unmatched. This CDR3 has 15 residues. This chain's CDR3 is CASSVGQGAAHEQYF. The DNA for the CDR3 is TGTGCCAGCAGCGTAGGGCAGGGGGCAGCCCACGAGCAGTACTTC.

The sample holds many counts of this clonotype. The chain couples TRBV19 to TRBJ1-1, with TRBD1 matching over 7 bases. The V and J ends lost 7 bases and 0 bases, in that order; junction bases with no gene match: 8. Germline V gives CDR1 LNHDA, CDR2 SQIVND (reference sequence). This CDR3 has 15 amino acids. Written as DNA, the CDR3 is TGTGCCAGTATTGCGACAGGGCTCATGAACACTGAAGCTTTCTTT. Protein: CASIATGLMNTEAFF.

The sample holds one count of this clonotype. CDR3 amino acids: CASSPSRGTSADTQYF. The CDR3 nucleotides are TGTGCCAGCTCACCAAGTCGCGGGACTAGCGCAGATACGCAGTATTTT. The chain is built from TRBV18 and TRBJ2-3, with 10 bases matching TRBD2. CDR1 and CDR2 (germline): KGHSH, LQKENI. J lost 4 bases, V lost 2 bases, and 6 bases had no gene match. This CDR3 spans 16 amino acids.

This clonotype has ten or more counts. The V and J genes are TRBV27 and TRBJ2-7; 9 nucleotides match TRBD2. V shed 1 base, J shed 5 bases, and the junction held 6 bases outside the gene matches. CDR3 length: 15 amino acids. From germline, CDR1 is MNHEY and CDR2 SMNVEV (reference sequence). CDR3 loop: CASSLLVSGSHEQYF. The CDR3 nucleotides read TGTGCCAGCAGTTTATTGGTTAGCGGGAGTCACGAGCAGTACTTC.

This clonotype has at least ten counts. V is TRBV11-3 and J is TRBJ2-2; D not resolved. This CDR3 has 13 amino acids. Trimming cost V 2 bases and J 7 bases, with 8 bases left between them. Germline V gene lookup returns CDR1 SGHNT and CDR2 YENEEA. CDR3 DNA sequence: TGTGCCAGCAGCTTATTGGCGGTCGGGGAGCTGTTTTTT. Residues: CASSLLAVGELFF.

Written as DNA, the CDR3 is TGTGCCAGCAGTTTACGGGGGAGGAAGACCCAGTACTTC. It translates to CASSLRGRKTQYF. The V and J genes are TRBV27 and TRBJ2-5; D is possibly TRBD2 (6 bases). The germline CDR1 and CDR2 sequences are MNHEY and SMNVEV (reference sequence). This CDR3 has 13 amino acids. V shed 2 bases and J shed 6 bases, with 10 bases lying between them.

The chain carries TRBV12-3 or TRBV12-4 and TRBJ2-1; the D is unclear. V dropped 2 bases and J dropped 10 bases, with 6 bases sitting between them. This CDR3 contains 11 residues. DNA for the CDR3: TGTGCCAGCAGTTTACCATGGGAGCAGTTCTTC. Translation gives CASSLPWEQFF.